This is a list of T cell receptor beta chains from one sample in a study of response to subunit inactivated influenza vaccine. TCRdb processed the RT-PCR reads anew with MiXCR; each CDR3 protein has one entry. This table has under 550,000 distinct CDR3 sequences, roughly 7.9% appearing once. Sequenced material: PBMCs from blood, taken less than 25 months after vaccination. These receptors all stem from a man between 45 and 75 years old who received an inactivated influenza vaccine. Each CDR3 is given with its conserved first and last residue. The D gene is left open where the match is weak. Some rows mark clone size as missing; the rest say once, few, many or name a class of expanded clone.

clone size	J gene	D gene	CDR3 length	V gene	CDR3 protein	CDR3 DNA
NA	TRBJ1-4	NA	14	TRBV7-9	CASTAGISGEKLFF	TGTGCCAGCACCGCCGGGATTTCGGGAGAAAAACTGTTTTTT
many	TRBJ1-2	NA	14	TRBV9	CASSVAGARSGYTF	TGTGCCAGCAGCGTAGCCGGGGCGCGGAGTGGCTACACCTTC
many	TRBJ2-1	TRBD2	18	TRBV10-3	CAISDGLAGESSYNEQFF	TGTGCCATCAGTGACGGCCTAGCGGGCGAGAGCTCCTACAATGAGCAGTTCTTC
many	TRBJ2-7	TRBD1	15	TRBV5-5	CASSLGGLSSYEQYF	TGTGCCAGCAGCTTAGGGGGCCTGAGCTCCTACGAGCAGTACTTC
NA	TRBJ1-2	TRBD1	19	TRBV4-3	CASSQDLPGQGVLSYGYTF	TGCGCCAGCAGCCAAGATCTCCCCGGACAGGGCGTCCTGAGCTATGGCTACACCTTC
many	TRBJ2-7	NA	14	TRBV7-2	CASSHEQGGNAQYF	TGTGCCAGCAGCCATGAACAGGGGGGGAATGCGCAGTACTTC
many	TRBJ2-3	NA	13	TRBV5-6	CASSLWMGDTQYF	TGTGCCAGCAGCTTGTGGATGGGGGATACGCAGTATTTT
many	TRBJ2-7	NA	16	TRBV4-3	CASSQEFRSQWYEQYF	TGCGCCAGCAGCCAAGAATTCAGGAGTCAGTGGTACGAGCAGTACTTC
NA	TRBJ2-3	NA	17	TRBV3-1	CASSQESSATSTDTQYF	TGTGCCAGCAGCCAAGAGTCTAGCGCGACTAGCACAGATACGCAGTATTTT
many	TRBJ2-3	NA	14	TRBV12-3/TRBV12-4	CASSPRVAADTQYF	TGTGCCAGCAGTCCGCGGGTAGCGGCAGATACGCAGTATTTT
many	TRBJ2-3	NA	14	TRBV7-9	CASSWTGATDTQYF	TGTGCCAGCAGCTGGACGGGGGCCACAGATACGCAGTATTTT
few	TRBJ2-7	NA	13	TRBV29-1	CSVDADSPYEQYF	TGCAGCGTTGACGCGGACAGTCCCTACGAGCAGTACTTC
many	TRBJ2-2	NA	15	TRBV28	CASSLGQPYTGELFF	TGTGCCAGCAGTTTAGGTCAGCCCTACACCGGGGAGCTGTTTTTT
many	TRBJ2-1	NA	14	TRBV29-1	CSVYSASSYNEQFF	TGCAGCGTTTATAGCGCGAGCTCCTACAATGAGCAGTTCTTC
many	TRBJ2-1	TRBD2	17	TRBV20-1	CSASHLARGGHYNEQFF	TGCAGTGCTAGCCACCTCGCTCGGGGGGGACACTACAATGAGCAGTTCTTC
many	TRBJ1-1	NA	13	TRBV12-3/TRBV12-4	CASSFYLNTEAFF	TGTGCCAGCAGTTTTTATCTGAACACTGAAGCTTTCTTT
many	TRBJ1-6	TRBD1	13	TRBV9	CASSAQGDSPLHF	TGTGCCAGCAGCGCACAGGGGGATTCACCCCTCCACTTT
few	TRBJ2-7	NA	15	TRBV15	CATSRRDKGAYEQYF	TGTGCCACCAGCAGACGAGACAAGGGAGCCTACGAGCAGTACTTC
few	TRBJ2-2	NA	13	TRBV30	CAWSGQSTGELFF	TGTGCCTGGAGTGGACAGAGCACCGGGGAGCTGTTTTTT
NA	TRBJ2-2	NA	16	TRBV4-1	CASSQESADNTGELFF	TGCGCCAGCAGCCAAGAAAGCGCAGACAACACCGGGGAGCTGTTTTTT
few	TRBJ1-1	TRBD1	15	TRBV2	CASTGQGAPGTEAFF	TGTGCCAGCACGGGACAGGGGGCGCCGGGAACTGAAGCTTTCTTT